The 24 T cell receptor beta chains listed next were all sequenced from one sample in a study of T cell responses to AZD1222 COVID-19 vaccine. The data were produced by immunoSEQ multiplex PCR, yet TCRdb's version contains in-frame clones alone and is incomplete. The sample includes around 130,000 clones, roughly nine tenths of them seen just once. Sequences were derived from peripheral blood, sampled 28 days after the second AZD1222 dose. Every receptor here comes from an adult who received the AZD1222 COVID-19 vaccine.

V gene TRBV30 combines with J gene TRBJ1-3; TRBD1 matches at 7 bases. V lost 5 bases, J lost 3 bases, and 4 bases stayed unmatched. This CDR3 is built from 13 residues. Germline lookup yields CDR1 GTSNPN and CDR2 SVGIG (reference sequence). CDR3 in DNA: TGTGCCTGGGGGACAGCTCTTGGAAACACCATATATTTT. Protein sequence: CAWGTALGNTIYF.

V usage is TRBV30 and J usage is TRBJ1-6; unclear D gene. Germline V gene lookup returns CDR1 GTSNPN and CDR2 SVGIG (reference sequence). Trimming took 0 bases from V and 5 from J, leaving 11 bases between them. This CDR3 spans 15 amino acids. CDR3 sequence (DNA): TGTGCCTGGAGTGTATATTGGGGAAATAATTCACCCCTCCACTTT. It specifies CAWSVYWGNNSPLHF.

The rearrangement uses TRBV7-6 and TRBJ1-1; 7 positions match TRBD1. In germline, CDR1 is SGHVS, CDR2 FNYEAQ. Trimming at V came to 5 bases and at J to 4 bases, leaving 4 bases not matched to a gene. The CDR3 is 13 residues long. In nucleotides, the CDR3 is TGTGCCAGCAGCATGACAGGGATCACTGAAGCTTTCTTT. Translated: CASSMTGITEAFF. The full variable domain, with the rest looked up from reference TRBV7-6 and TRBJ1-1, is GAGVSQSPRYKVTKRGQDVALRCDPISGHVSLYWYRQALGQGPEFLTYFNYEAQQDKSGLPNDRFSAERPEGSISTLTIQRTEQRDSAMYRCASSMTGITEAFFGQGTRLTVV.

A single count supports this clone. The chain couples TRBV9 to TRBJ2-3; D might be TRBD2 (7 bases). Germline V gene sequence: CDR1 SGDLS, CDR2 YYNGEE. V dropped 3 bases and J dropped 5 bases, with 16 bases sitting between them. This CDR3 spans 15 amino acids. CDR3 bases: TGTGCCAGCAGCGAGAGGGGGTTAGCGGGAGATACGCAGTATTTT. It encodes CASSERGLAGDTQYF.

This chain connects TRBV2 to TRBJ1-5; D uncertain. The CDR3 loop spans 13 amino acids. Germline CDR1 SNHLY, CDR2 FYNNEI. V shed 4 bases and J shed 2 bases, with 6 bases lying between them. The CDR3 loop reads CASSGQGNQPQHF. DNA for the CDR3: TGTGCCAGCAGTGGGCAGGGCAATCAGCCCCAGCATTTT. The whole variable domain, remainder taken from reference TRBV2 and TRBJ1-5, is EPEVTQTPSHQVTQMGQEVILRCVPISNHLYFYWYRQILGQKVEFLVSFYNNEISEKSEIFDDQFSVERPDGSNFTLKIRSTKLEDSAMYFCASSGQGNQPQHFGDGTRLSIL.

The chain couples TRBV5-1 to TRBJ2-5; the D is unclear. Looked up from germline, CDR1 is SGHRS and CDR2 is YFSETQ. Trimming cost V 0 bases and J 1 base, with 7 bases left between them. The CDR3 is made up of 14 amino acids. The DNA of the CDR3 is TGCGCCAGCAGCTTGGACGGCATCCAAGAGACCCAGTACTTC. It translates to CASSLDGIQETQYF.

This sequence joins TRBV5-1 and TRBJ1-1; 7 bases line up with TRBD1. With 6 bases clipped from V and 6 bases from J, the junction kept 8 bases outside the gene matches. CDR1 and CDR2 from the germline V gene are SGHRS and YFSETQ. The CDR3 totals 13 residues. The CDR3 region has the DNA TGCGCCAGCACCGAGACAGGGAAAGCTGAAGCTTTCTTT. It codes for CASTETGKAEAFF.

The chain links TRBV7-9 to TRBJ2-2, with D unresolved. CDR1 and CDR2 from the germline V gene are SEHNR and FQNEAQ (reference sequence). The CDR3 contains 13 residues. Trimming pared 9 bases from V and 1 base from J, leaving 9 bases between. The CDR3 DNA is TGTGCCAGTGAGGCGAGGAACACCGGGGAGCTGTTTTTT. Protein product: CASEARNTGELFF.

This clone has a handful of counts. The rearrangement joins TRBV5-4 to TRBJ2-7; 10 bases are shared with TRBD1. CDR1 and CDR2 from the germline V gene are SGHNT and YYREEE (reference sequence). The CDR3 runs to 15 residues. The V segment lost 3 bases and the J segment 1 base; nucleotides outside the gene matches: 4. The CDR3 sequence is CASSSRTGGSYEQYF. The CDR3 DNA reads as TGTGCCAGCAGCTCTCGGACAGGGGGATCCTACGAGCAGTACTTC.

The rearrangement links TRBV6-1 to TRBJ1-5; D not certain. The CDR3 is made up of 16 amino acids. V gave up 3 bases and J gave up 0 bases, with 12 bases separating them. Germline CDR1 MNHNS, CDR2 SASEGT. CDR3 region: CASSERREISNQPQHF. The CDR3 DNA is TGTGCCAGCAGTGAGCGACGGGAGATTAGCAATCAGCCCCAGCATTTT.

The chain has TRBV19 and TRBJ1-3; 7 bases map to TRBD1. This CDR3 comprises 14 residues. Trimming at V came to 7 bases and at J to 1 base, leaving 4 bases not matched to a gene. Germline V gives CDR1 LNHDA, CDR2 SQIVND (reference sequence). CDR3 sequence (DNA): TGTGCCAGTACCGGGACAGCTTCTGGAAACACCATATATTTT. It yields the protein CASTGTASGNTIYF.

As DNA, the CDR3 is TGTGCCACCGCCCTAGGGCAGGGCGGGGAGACCCAGTACTTC. It encodes CATALGQGGETQYF. The gene calls are TRBV10-3 and TRBJ2-5; D may be TRBD1 or TRBD2 (5 bases each). This CDR3 has 14 residues. The V end lost 10 bases, the J end lost 5 bases, and 20 bases lay between the germline ends. Germline values: CDR1 ENHRY, CDR2 SYGVKD.

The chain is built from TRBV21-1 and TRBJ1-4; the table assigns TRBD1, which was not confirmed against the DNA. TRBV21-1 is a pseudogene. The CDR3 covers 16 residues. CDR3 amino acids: CASSPPRQGTNEKLFF. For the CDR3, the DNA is TGTGCCAGCAGCCCGCCCCGACAGGGAACTAATGAAAAACTGTTTTTT.

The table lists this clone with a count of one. The CDR3 loop reads CAWDGGGDTQYF. The CDR3 nucleotides read TGTGCCTGGGACGGGGGAGGGGATACGCAGTATTTT. The V and J genes are TRBV30 and TRBJ2-3, with 7 bases identical to TRBD2. The CDR3 is made up of 12 amino acids. Trimming at V came to 5 bases and at J to 6 bases, leaving 5 bases not matched to a gene. The germline V gene encodes CDR1 GTSNPN and CDR2 SVGIG (reference sequence).

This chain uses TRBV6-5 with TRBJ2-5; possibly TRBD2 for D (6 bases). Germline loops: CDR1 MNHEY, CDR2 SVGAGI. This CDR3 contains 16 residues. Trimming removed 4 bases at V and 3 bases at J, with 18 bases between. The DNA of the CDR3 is TGTGCCAGCAGTTCTTTAACAGGAGGGCAAAAAGAGACCCAGTACTTC. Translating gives CASSSLTGGQKETQYF.

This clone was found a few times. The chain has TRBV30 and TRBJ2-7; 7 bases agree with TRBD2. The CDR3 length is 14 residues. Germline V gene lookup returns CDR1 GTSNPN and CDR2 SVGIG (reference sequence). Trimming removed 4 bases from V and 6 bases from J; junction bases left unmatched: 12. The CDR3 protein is CAWISAGDFGEQYF. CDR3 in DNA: TGTGCCTGGATTAGCGCGGGGGATTTCGGCGAGCAGTACTTC. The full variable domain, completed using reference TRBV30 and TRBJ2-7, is SQTIHQWPATLVQPVGSPLSLECTVEGTSNPNLYWYRQAAGRGLQLLFYSVGIGQISSEVPQNLSASRPQDRQFILSSKKLLLSDSGFYLCAWISAGDFGEQYFGPGTRLTVT.

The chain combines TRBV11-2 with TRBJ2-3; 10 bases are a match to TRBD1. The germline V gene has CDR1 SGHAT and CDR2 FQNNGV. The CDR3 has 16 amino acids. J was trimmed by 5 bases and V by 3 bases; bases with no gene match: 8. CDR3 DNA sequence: TGTGCCAGCAGCTTCGAGTGGGACAGGGGAATAGATACGCAGTATTTT. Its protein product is CASSFEWDRGIDTQYF.

The chain's CDR3 is CASSLGENTEAFF. CDR3 coding DNA: TGTGCCAGCAGCTTAGGGGAGAACACTGAAGCTTTCTTT. The chain couples TRBV5-4 to TRBJ1-1; perhaps TRBD1 as D (5 bases). V lost 2 bases to trimming and J lost 1 base, with 6 bases between them. Germline V CDR1 and CDR2: SGHNT, YYREEE (reference sequence). The CDR3 is 13 residues long.

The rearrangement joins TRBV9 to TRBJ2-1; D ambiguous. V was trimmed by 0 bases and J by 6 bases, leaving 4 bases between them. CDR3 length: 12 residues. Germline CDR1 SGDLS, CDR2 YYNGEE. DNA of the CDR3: TGTGCCAGCAGCGTAGCCTTCAATGAGCAGTTCTTC. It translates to CASSVAFNEQFF.

The CDR3 sequence is CASSLAGAGGNTIYF. The CDR3 nucleotides read TGTGCCAGCAGCTTAGCGGGCGCCGGTGGAAACACCATATATTTT. The chain combines TRBV6-5 with TRBJ1-3; D call uncertain. The V gene lost 6 bases and the J gene lost 3 bases, with 15 bases spanning the gap. The CDR3 runs 15 residues. Germline CDR1 and CDR2: MNHEY and SVGAGI.

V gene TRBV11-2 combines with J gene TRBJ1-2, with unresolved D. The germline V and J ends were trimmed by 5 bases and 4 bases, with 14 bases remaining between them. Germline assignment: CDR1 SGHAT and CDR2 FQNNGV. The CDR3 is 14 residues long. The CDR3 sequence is CASSPGLSVYGYTF. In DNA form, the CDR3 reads TGTGCCAGCAGCCCCGGACTCTCCGTCTATGGCTACACCTTC.

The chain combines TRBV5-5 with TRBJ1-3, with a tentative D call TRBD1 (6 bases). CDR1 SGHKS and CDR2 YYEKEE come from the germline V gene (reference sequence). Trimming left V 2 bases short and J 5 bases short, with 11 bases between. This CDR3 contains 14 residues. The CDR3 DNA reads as TGTGCCAGCAGCTTCCAGCAGGGGCGAAACACCATATATTTT. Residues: CASSFQQGRNTIYF.

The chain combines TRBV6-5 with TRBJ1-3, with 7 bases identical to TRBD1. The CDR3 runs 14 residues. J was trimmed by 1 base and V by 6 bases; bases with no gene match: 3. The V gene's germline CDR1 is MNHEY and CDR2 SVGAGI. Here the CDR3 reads CASRQQGSGNTIYF. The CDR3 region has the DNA TGTGCCAGCAGGCAACAGGGGTCTGGAAACACCATATATTTT.

In DNA form, the CDR3 reads TGTGCCAGCTCACCGGACAGTTTGCATTCACCCCTCCACTTT. Residues: CASSPDSLHSPLHF. The rearrangement uses TRBV18 and TRBJ1-6; possible D gene TRBD1, 6 bases. V was shortened by 3 bases and J by 8 bases, with 11 bases between the two germline ends. CDR3 size: 14 residues. Per the germline V gene, CDR1 is KGHSH and CDR2 is LQKENI.